The present T cell receptor (beta chain) was sequenced within a study of OX40 agonist ivuxolimab in advanced cancers. CDR3 size: 15 residues. V lost 0 bases and J 0 bases, leaving 7 bases between the germline ends. Germline-derived CDR1 and CDR2 are SGHRS and YFSETQ. The assay was immunoSEQ multiplex PCR, and TCRdb's table has in-frame clones only and misses some. The sample includes tens of thousands of clones, roughly nine tenths seen only once; the top ten take 1.5% to 2%. This chain uses TRBV5-1 with TRBJ2-1; D is uncertain. Sequencing used CD4+ or CD8+ T cells sorted from blood, obtained in a trial of the OX40 agonist ivuxolimab. This clonotype was obtained from an adult with an advanced solid tumor such as melanoma, head and neck, liver or kidney cancer. In DNA form, the CDR3 reads TGCGCCAGCAGCTTGGTGACGACCTCCTACAATGAGCAGTTCTTC. This translates into CASSLVTTSYNEQFF.